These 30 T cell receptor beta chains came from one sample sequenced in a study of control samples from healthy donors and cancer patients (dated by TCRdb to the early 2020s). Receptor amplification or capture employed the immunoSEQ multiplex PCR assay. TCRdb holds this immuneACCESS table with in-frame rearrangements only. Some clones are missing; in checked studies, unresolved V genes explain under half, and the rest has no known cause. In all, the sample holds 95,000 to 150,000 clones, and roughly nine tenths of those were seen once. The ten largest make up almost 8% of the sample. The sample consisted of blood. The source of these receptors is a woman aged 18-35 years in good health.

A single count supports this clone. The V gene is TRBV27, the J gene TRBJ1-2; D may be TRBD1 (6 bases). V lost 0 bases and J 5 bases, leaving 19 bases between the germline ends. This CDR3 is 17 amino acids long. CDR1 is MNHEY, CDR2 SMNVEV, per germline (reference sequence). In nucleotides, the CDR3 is TGTGCCAGCAGTTTATCGCCCGGACCGCCAAGGGGGTATGGCTACACCTTC. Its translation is CASSLSPGPPRGYGYTF.

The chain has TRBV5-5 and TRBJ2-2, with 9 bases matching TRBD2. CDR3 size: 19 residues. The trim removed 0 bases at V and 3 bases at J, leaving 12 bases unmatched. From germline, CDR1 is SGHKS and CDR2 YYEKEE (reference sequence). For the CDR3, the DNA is TGTGCCAGCAGCTTGGAACCGCGGGGGGGCTTTAGGGACACCGGGGAGCTGTTTTTT. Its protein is CASSLEPRGGFRDTGELFF. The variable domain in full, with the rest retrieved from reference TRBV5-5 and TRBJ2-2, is DAGVTQSPTHLIKTRGQQVTLRCSPISGHKSVSWYQQVLGQGPQFIFQYYEKEERGRGNFPDRFSARQFPNYSSELNVNALLLGDSALYLCASSLEPRGGFRDTGELFFGEGSRLTVL.

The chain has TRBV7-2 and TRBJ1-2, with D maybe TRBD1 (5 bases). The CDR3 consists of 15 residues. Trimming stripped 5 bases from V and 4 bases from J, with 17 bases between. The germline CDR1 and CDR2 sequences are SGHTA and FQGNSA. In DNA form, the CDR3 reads TGTGCCAGCAGCCCCCGGAGAGGGGATGGCTATGGCTACACCTTC. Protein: CASSPRRGDGYGYTF.

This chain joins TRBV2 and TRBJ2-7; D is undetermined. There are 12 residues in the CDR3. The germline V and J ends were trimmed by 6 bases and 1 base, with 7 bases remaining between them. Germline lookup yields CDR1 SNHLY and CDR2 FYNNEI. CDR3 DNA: TGTGCCAGCAGCCTCTCGTCCTACGAGCAGTACTTC. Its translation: CASSLSSYEQYF.

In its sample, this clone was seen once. The CDR3 loop is CSARGGTF. The CDR3 DNA reads TGCAGTGCTAGAGGGGGCACCTTC. The rearrangement uses TRBV20-1 and TRBJ1-2; D unresolved. This CDR3 has 8 residues. V lost 1 base and J 13 bases, leaving 4 bases between the germline ends. In germline, CDR1 is DFQATT, CDR2 SNEGSKA (reference sequence).

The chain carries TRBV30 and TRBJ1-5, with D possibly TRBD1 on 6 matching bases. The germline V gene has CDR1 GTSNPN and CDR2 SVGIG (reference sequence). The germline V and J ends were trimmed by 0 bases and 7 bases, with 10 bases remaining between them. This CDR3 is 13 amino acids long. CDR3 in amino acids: CAWSVQGVQPQHF. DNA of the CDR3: TGTGCCTGGAGTGTACAGGGAGTCCAGCCCCAGCATTTT.

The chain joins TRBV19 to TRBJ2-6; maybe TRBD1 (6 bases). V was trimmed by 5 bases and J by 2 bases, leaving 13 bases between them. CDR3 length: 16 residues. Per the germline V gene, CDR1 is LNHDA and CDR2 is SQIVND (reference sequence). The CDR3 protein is CASSPQGPTGANVLTF. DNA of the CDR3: TGTGCCAGTAGTCCGCAGGGGCCGACTGGGGCCAACGTCCTGACTTTC.

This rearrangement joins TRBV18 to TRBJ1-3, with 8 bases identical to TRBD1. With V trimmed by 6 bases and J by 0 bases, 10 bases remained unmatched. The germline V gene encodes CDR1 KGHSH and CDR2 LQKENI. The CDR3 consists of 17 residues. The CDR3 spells CASSPSTGVYSGNTIYF. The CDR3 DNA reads TGTGCCAGCTCCCCTTCGACAGGGGTTTACTCTGGAAACACCATATATTTT. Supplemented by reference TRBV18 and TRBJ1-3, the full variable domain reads NAGVMQNPRHLVRRRGQEARLRCSPMKGHSHVYWYRQLPEEGLKFMVYLQKENIIDESGMPKERFSAEFPKEGPSILRIQQVVRGDSAAYFCASSPSTGVYSGNTIYFGEGSWLTVV.

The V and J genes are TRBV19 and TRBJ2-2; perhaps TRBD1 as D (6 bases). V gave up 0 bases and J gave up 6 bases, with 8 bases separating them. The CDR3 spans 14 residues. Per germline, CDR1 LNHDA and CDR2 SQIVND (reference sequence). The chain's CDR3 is CASSIDSGAGELFF. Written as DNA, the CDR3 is TGTGCCAGTAGTATAGATTCAGGGGCCGGGGAGCTGTTTTTT.

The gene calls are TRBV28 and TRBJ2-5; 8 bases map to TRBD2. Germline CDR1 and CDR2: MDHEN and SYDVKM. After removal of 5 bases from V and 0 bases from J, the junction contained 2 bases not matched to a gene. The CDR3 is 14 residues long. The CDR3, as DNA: TGTGCCAGCAGTCCACTAGCGGACCAAGAGACCCAGTACTTC. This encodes CASSPLADQETQYF.

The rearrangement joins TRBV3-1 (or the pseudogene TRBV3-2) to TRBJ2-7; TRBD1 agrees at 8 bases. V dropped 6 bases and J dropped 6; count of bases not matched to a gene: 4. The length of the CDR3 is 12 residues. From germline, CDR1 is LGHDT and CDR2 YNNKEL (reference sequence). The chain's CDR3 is CASRPTGGEQYF. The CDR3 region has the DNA TGTGCCAGCAGGCCCACAGGGGGCGAGCAGTACTTC.

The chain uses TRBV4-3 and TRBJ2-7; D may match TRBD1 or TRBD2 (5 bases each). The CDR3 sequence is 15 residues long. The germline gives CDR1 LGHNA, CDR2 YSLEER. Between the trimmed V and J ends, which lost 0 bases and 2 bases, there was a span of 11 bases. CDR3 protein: CASSQDRGTTYEQYF. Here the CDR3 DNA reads TGCGCCAGCAGCCAAGATCGGGGCACAACCTACGAGCAGTACTTC.

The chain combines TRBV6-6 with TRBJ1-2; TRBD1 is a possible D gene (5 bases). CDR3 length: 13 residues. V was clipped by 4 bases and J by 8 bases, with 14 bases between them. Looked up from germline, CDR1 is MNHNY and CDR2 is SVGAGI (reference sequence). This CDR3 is CASSSEGRWGYTF. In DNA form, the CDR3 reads TGTGCCAGCAGTTCCGAGGGGCGGTGGGGCTACACCTTC.

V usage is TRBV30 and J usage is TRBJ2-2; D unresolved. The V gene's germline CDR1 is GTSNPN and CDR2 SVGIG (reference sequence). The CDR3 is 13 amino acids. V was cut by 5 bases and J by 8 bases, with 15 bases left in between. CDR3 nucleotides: TGTGCCTGGTCGGGCCCCCTAATGGGGGAGCTGTTTTTT. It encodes CAWSGPLMGELFF.

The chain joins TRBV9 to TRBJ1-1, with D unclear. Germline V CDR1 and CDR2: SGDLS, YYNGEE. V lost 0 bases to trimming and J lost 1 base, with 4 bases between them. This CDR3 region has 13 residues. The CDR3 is CASSVAWNTEAFF. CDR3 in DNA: TGTGCCAGCAGCGTAGCTTGGAACACTGAAGCTTTCTTT.

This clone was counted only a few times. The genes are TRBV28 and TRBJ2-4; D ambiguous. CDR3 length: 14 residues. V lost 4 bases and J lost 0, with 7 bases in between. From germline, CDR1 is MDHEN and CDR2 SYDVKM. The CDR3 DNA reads TGTGCCAGCAGTTACCGGAGAGCCAAAAACATTCAGTACTTC. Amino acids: CASSYRRAKNIQYF.

The CDR3 loop is CASSIRTGGSYNEQFF. The CDR3 region has the DNA TGTGCCAGCAGCATTCGGACAGGGGGCTCCTACAATGAGCAGTTCTTC. The chain recombines TRBV9 with TRBJ2-1; 10 bases fit TRBD1. The CDR3 is 16 amino acids. Per germline, CDR1 SGDLS and CDR2 YYNGEE. Unmatched junction bases numbered 4, after V lost 4 bases and J lost 0 bases.

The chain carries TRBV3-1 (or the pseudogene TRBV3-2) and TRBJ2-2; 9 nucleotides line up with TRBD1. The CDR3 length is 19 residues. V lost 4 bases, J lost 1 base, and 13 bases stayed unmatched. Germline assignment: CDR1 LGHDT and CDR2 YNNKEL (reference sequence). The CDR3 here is CASSPLMTGGRGNTGELFF. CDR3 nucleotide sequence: TGTGCCAGCAGCCCACTTATGACAGGGGGAAGGGGGAACACCGGGGAGCTGTTTTTT.

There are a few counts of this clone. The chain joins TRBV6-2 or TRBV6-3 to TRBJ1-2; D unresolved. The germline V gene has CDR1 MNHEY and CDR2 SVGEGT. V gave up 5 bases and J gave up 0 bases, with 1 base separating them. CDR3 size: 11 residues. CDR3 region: CASSANYGYTF. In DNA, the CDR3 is TGTGCCAGCAGTGCTAACTATGGCTACACCTTC.

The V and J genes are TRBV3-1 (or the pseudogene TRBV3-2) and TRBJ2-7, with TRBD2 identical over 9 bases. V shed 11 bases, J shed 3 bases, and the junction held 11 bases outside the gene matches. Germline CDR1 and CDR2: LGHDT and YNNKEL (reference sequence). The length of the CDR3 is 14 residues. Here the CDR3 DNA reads TGTGCCGCTGGACGTGCTAGCGGGATCTACGAGCAGTACTTC. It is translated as CAAGRASGIYEQYF.

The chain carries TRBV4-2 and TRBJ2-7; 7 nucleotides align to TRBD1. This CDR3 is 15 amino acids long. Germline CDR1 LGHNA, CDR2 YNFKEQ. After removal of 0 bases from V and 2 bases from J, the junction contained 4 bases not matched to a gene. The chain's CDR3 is CASSQDRDRAYEQYF. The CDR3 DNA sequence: TGTGCCAGCAGCCAAGACCGGGACAGAGCCTACGAGCAGTACTTC.

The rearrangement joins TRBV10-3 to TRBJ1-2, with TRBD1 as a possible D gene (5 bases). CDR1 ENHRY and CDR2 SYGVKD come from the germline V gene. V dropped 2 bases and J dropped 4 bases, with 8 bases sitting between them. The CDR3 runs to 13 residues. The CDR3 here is CAISETTAYGYTF. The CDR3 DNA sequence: TGTGCCATCAGTGAGACGACAGCCTATGGCTACACCTTC.

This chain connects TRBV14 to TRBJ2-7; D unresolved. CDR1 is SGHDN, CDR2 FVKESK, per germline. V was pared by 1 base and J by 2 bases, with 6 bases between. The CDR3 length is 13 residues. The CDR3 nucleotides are TGTGCCAGCAGCCAAGGGGTTCCCTACGAGCAGTACTTC. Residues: CASSQGVPYEQYF.

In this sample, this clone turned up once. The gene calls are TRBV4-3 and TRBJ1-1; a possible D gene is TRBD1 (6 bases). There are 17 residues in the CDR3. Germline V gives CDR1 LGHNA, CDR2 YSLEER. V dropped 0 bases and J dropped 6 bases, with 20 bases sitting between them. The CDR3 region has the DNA TGCGCCAGCAGCCAAGATGGCTCCCTGAACGGGGGCTCTGAAGCTTTCTTT. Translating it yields CASSQDGSLNGGSEAFF.

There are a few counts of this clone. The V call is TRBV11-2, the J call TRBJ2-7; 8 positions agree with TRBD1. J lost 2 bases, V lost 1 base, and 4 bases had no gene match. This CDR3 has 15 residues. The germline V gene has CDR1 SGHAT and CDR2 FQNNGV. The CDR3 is CASSLVGQGTYEQYF. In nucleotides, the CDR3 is TGTGCCAGCAGCTTAGTCGGACAGGGAACCTACGAGCAGTACTTC.

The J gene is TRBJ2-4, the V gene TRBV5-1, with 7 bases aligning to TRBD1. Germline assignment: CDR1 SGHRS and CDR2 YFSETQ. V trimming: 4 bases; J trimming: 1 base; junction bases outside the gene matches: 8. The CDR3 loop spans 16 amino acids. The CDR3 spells CASSLPTGNAKNIQYF. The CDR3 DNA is TGCGCCAGCAGCCTCCCGACAGGGAACGCCAAAAACATTCAGTACTTC.

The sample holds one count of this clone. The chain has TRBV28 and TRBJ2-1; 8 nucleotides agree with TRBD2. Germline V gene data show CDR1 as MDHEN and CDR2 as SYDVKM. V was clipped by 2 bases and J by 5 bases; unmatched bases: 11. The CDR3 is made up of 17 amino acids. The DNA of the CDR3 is TGTGCCAGCAGTTTACCCTCTTTTAGCGGGATTAACAATGAGCAGTTCTTC. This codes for CASSLPSFSGINNEQFF.

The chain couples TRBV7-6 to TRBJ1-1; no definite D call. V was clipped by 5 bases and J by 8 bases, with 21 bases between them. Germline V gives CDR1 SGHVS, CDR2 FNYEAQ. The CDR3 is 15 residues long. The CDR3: CASSPTGLPTSEAFF. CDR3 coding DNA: TGTGCCAGCAGCCCTACTGGCCTACCGACTTCGGAAGCTTTCTTT.

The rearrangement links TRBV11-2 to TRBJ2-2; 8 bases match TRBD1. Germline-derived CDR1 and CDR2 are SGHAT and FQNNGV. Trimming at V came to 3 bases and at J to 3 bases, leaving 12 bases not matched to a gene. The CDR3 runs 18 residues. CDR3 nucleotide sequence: TGTGCCAGCAGCTTTAGCCTACTCAGGGGGCTGGACACCGGGGAGCTGTTTTTT. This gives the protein CASSFSLLRGLDTGELFF.

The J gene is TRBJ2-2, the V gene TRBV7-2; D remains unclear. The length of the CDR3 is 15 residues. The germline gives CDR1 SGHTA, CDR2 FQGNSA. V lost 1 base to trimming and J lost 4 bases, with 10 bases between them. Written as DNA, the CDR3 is TGTGCCAGCAGCTTAGTTCGCGGAACCACCGGGGAGCTGTTTTTT. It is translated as CASSLVRGTTGELFF.